One sample yielded the 12 T cell receptor beta chains listed below, sequenced in a study of blood T cell repertoires in COVID-19. Produced via immunoSEQ multiplex PCR; TCRdb's table is partial and in-frame only. The data show hundreds of thousands of clones, over 75% seen once. Sequenced input: PBMCs or T cells enriched from blood (not recorded which). These TCRs come from a man aged 25-40 years who had recovered from COVID-19.

The V and J genes are TRBV28 and TRBJ2-7; TRBD2 matches 8 bases. The germline gives CDR1 MDHEN, CDR2 SYDVKM. V lost 9 bases, J lost 3 bases, and 7 bases stayed unmatched. The CDR3 spans 13 residues. Written as DNA, the CDR3 is TGTGCCAGTTCGGAGGGACTAGTCTACGAGCAGTACTTC. This gives the protein CASSEGLVYEQYF.

The chain combines TRBV19 with TRBJ2-2; unclear D gene. This CDR3 is 15 amino acids long. Trimming shortened V by 3 bases and J by 8 bases, and 16 bases separated the two germline ends. Germline CDR1 LNHDA, CDR2 SQIVND (reference sequence). CDR3 DNA sequence: TGTGCCAGTAGTATGGTTATTGTCGCGGCTGGGGAGCTGTTTTTT. This codes for CASSMVIVAAGELFF.

The chain has TRBV7-9 and TRBJ1-3; D is ambiguous. V was cut by 5 bases and J by 6 bases, with 8 bases left in between. This CDR3 region has 12 residues. The germline V gene encodes CDR1 SEHNR and CDR2 FQNEAQ (reference sequence). The CDR3 loop reads CASSRGKNTIYF. For the CDR3, the DNA is TGTGCCAGCAGCCGCGGGAAAAACACCATATATTTT.

This sequence joins TRBV6-5 and TRBJ1-1; D is perhaps TRBD1 (5 bases). The CDR3 has 14 residues. Germline V gene lookup returns CDR1 MNHEY and CDR2 SVGAGI. V was shortened by 6 bases and J by 5 bases, with 16 bases between the two germline ends. Written as DNA, the CDR3 is TGTGCCAGCAGCCCCCAAGGGGAAAGGACTGAAGCTTTCTTT. This encodes CASSPQGERTEAFF.

The gene calls are TRBV3-1 (or the pseudogene TRBV3-2) and TRBJ2-1, with 10 nucleotides matching TRBD2. V gave up 2 bases and J gave up 2 bases; unmatched junction bases: 3. Germline CDR1 and CDR2: LGHDT and YNNKEL (reference sequence). The CDR3 spans 16 residues. CDR3 residues: CASSQSAGGPYNEQFF. In DNA, the CDR3 is TGTGCCAGCAGCCAATCAGCGGGAGGGCCCTACAATGAGCAGTTCTTC.

The chain uses TRBV6-2 or TRBV6-3 and TRBJ2-1, with 7 bases matching TRBD1. There are 15 residues in the CDR3. Germline loops: CDR1 MNHEY, CDR2 SVGEGT. Trimming removed 1 base from V and 4 bases from J; junction bases left unmatched: 4. CDR3 region: CASSYYSRGYNEQFF. The CDR3 region has the DNA TGTGCCAGCAGTTACTATTCCAGGGGGTACAATGAGCAGTTCTTC.

The chain uses TRBV18 and TRBJ2-5, with 7 bases identical to TRBD1. There are 16 residues in the CDR3. With V trimmed by 3 bases and J by 3 bases, 10 bases remained unmatched. CDR1 and CDR2 (germline): KGHSH, LQKENI. The CDR3 spells CASSPTGARGKETQYF. CDR3 DNA: TGTGCCAGCTCACCCACAGGGGCGAGGGGGAAAGAGACCCAGTACTTC.

The V call is TRBV7-3, the J call TRBJ2-1; TRBD2 agrees at 12 bases. The V gene end was trimmed by 5 bases and the J gene end by 5 bases; junction bases not matched to a gene: 10. Germline CDR1 SGHTA, CDR2 FQGTGA. The CDR3 is 17 residues long. The CDR3 is CASSHLAGGPIDNEQFF. CDR3 coding DNA: TGTGCCAGCAGCCACCTAGCGGGAGGGCCCATCGACAATGAGCAGTTCTTC.

This chain joins TRBV19 and TRBJ2-2, with 12 bases that match TRBD1. V lost 7 bases and J lost 6; bases outside the gene matches: 9. Germline CDR1 LNHDA, CDR2 SQIVND (reference sequence). The CDR3 runs 16 residues. CDR3 residues: CASNYKGQGASGELFF. The CDR3, as DNA: TGTGCCAGTAACTATAAGGGACAGGGGGCATCCGGGGAGCTGTTTTTT.

V and J are TRBV3-1 (or the pseudogene TRBV3-2) and TRBJ1-3, with TRBD1 as a possible D gene (6 bases). CDR1 LGHDT and CDR2 YNNKEL come from the germline V gene (reference sequence). Deletions cut 5 bases from V and 2 bases from J, with 13 bases between. The CDR3 covers 15 residues. The CDR3 bases are TGTGCCAGCAGCTCGCTCCGGGACACTGGAAACACCATATATTTT. It is translated as CASSSLRDTGNTIYF.

The chain joins TRBV11-1 to TRBJ2-5, with 7 positions matching TRBD2. Trimming removed 5 bases from V and 1 base from J; junction bases left unmatched: 7. This CDR3 has 15 residues. CDR1 is SGHAT, CDR2 FQDESV, per germline (reference sequence). The CDR3 reads CASSKLGLLQETQYF. CDR3 DNA sequence: TGTGCCAGCAGCAAACTGGGACTACTCCAAGAGACCCAGTACTTC.

The chain is built from TRBV5-1 and TRBJ2-7, with TRBD2 identical over 9 bases. The CDR3 covers 18 residues. The germline CDR1 and CDR2 sequences are SGHRS and YFSETQ. V was pared by 0 bases and J by 0 bases, with 10 bases of the junction left unmatched. DNA of the CDR3: TGCGCCAGCAGCTTGGCTGGTAGCGGGAGCCCTAGCTCCTACGAGCAGTACTTC. Its translation is CASSLAGSGSPSSYEQYF.